These 14 T cell receptor beta chains were all obtained from the same sample, sequenced in a study of spatial heterogeneity in lung cancer. MiXCR, applied by TCRdb to the 5' RACE reads, yields one record per CDR3 protein. The table lists about 6,900 distinct CDR3 sequences, around 5.3% of them singletons, with approximately 8.8% in the top ten. Time point: sample taken at primary tumor resection. Without sorting, whole RNA was sequenced from tumor, nontumor lung or frozen PBMC. This specimen consisted of normal lung tissue next to the tumor, obtained at surgery. These receptors came from a female donor with early-stage non-small cell lung cancer.

By its share, this clonotype is medium-sized. Within a library made for alpha chains, this beta chain is off target, and its count is uninformative. V usage is TRBV19 and J usage is TRBJ2-2; a possible D gene is TRBD1 (5 bases). CDR1 LNHDA and CDR2 SQIVND come from the germline V gene (reference sequence). The CDR3 totals 14 residues. The V end was cut by 8 bases, the J end by 5 bases, with 15 bases between. The chain's CDR3 is CASSTQGRTGELFF. DNA of the CDR3: TGTGCCAGTTCAACCCAGGGAAGAACCGGGGAGCTGTTTTTT.

Many counts were recorded for this clonotype. This beta chain is a stray read from a library made for alpha chains; its abundance is not meaningful. The rearrangement uses TRBV7-9 and TRBJ2-5; 9 nucleotides agree with TRBD2. Germline loops: CDR1 SEHNR, CDR2 FQNEAQ (reference sequence). The CDR3 has 16 amino acids. Losses at the gene ends were 2 bases for V and 2 bases for J; bases not matched to a gene: 6. Written as DNA, the CDR3 is TGTGCCAGCAGCTTAATGGTTAGCGGGAGTCAAGAGACCCAGTACTTC. Encoded protein: CASSLMVSGSQETQYF.

This clonotype occurred many times. This beta chain was picked up by a library intended for alpha chains and is off target, so its count carries little meaning. The CDR3 here is CSARGLAGPGELFF. In DNA, the CDR3 is TGCAGTGCTAGGGGACTAGCGGGACCCGGGGAGCTGTTTTTT. This chain links TRBV20-1 with TRBJ2-2; TRBD2 agrees at 13 bases. The CDR3 is 14 amino acids. The V and J ends lost 3 bases and 6 bases, in that order; junction bases with no gene match: 1. Germline CDR1 reads DFQATT; CDR2 reads SNEGSKA (reference sequence).

This clonotype appeared many times. This beta chain represents an off-target read in a library built for alpha chains; its size is of limited meaning. The chain joins TRBV4-2 to TRBJ2-4; no reliable D call. The germline gives CDR1 LGHNA, CDR2 YNFKEQ. The CDR3 is 20 amino acids. The V end lost 0 bases, the J end lost 1 base, and 22 bases lay between the germline ends. The CDR3 DNA reads TGTGCCAGCAGCCAAGACCTTACCTCCCTTAGCCTAGTCGCCAAAAACATTCAGTACTTC. This translates into CASSQDLTSLSLVAKNIQYF.

On this clonotype itself: Within a library made for alpha chains, this beta chain is off target, and its count is uninformative. This chain uses TRBV7-2 with TRBJ1-5, with D maybe TRBD1 (6 bases). V dropped 4 bases and J dropped 0 bases, with 19 bases sitting between them. The CDR3 is 18 residues long. The germline V gene has CDR1 SGHTA and CDR2 FQGNSA. Here the CDR3 reads CASSSDSEPTYSNQPQHF. CDR3 sequence (DNA): TGTGCCAGCAGCTCGGACAGTGAACCTACCTATAGCAATCAGCCCCAGCATTTT.

This clonotype was recorded at least ten times. Because this beta chain is a stray read in a library intended to capture alpha chains, its abundance should not be given much weight. The V call is TRBV20-1, the J call TRBJ1-5; the match to TRBD1 covers 10 bases. Germline V gene lookup returns CDR1 DFQATT and CDR2 SNEGSKA (reference sequence). Trimming took 6 bases from V and 3 from J; bases not matched to a gene: 5. The CDR3 extends over 14 amino acids. This CDR3 is CSAPGQGNNQPQHF. The DNA of the CDR3 is TGCAGTGCGCCGGGACAGGGGAACAATCAGCCCCAGCATTTT.

This clonotype was observed a handful of times. Since it is a stray read in a library aimed at alpha chains, this beta chain has a size that is not meaningful. This sequence joins TRBV11-2 and TRBJ2-2; TRBD2 might be the D (5 bases). V lost 4 bases and J 0 bases, leaving 18 bases between the germline ends. Looked up from germline, CDR1 is SGHAT and CDR2 is FQNNGV. The CDR3 has 18 amino acids. The CDR3 is CASSSAPLPGSNTGELFF. CDR3 nucleotides: TGTGCCAGCAGCTCCGCCCCTCTCCCGGGGTCGAACACCGGGGAGCTGTTTTTT.

By sample fraction, this clonotype is medium-sized. A library prepared for alpha chains yielded this beta chain as an off-target read; its size is of little meaning. This sequence joins TRBV5-1 and TRBJ2-7, with D tentatively TRBD2 (5 bases). The length of the CDR3 is 14 residues. Germline V lookup: CDR1 SGHRS, CDR2 YFSETQ. V gave up 4 bases and J gave up 2 bases, with 13 bases separating them. The CDR3 nucleotides read TGCGCCAGCAGCCCCCCGGGGTTACCCTACGAGCAGTACTTC. It encodes CASSPPGLPYEQYF.

In regard to this clonotype: This beta chain was picked up by a library intended for alpha chains and is off target, so its count carries little meaning. The genes are TRBV20-1 and TRBJ1-1; possible D gene TRBD1, 6 bases. The length of the CDR3 is 14 residues. Between the trimmed V and J ends, which lost 3 bases and 2 bases, there was a span of 13 bases. CDR1 and CDR2 from the germline V gene are DFQATT and SNEGSKA (reference sequence). The CDR3 DNA reads as TGCAGTGCTAGGTCGGGGGGCGTAAACACTGAAGCTTTCTTT. Amino acids: CSARSGGVNTEAFF.

This clonotype is termed medium-sized (0.01 to 0.1%). Found in a library prepared for alpha chains, this beta chain is an off-target read, and its abundance has little meaning. J is TRBJ2-1 and V is TRBV4-2; maybe TRBD2 (7 bases). The CDR3 is made up of 16 amino acids. V dropped 0 bases and J dropped 4 bases, with 13 bases sitting between them. CDR1 and CDR2 (germline): LGHNA, YNFKEQ. The chain's CDR3 is CASSQDPSGTYNEQFF. The CDR3 DNA reads TGTGCCAGCAGCCAAGATCCCAGCGGGACATACAATGAGCAGTTCTTC.

This clonotype was recorded many times. Because the library targeted alpha chains, this beta chain is an off-target read whose size means little. The rearrangement uses TRBV25-1 and TRBJ2-7; 11 bases are shared with TRBD1. Germline V gives CDR1 MGHDK, CDR2 SYGVNS. V was pared by 5 bases and J by 4 bases, with 10 bases of the junction left unmatched. The CDR3 is made up of 16 amino acids. CDR3 sequence: CASSYVGQGAFYEQYF. In nucleotides, the CDR3 is TGTGCCAGCAGTTACGTAGGACAGGGGGCCTTTTACGAGCAGTACTTC.

On this clonotype itself: The junction departs from the called germline gene at one end, perhaps through a read error. With the library built for alpha chains, this beta chain is off target and its frequency is not meaningful. The chain has TRBV27 and TRBJ1-1; TRBD1 matches at 10 bases. CDR1 is MNHEY and CDR2 is SMNVEV in the germline V gene (reference sequence). The CDR3 length is 14 residues. In DNA form, the CDR3 reads TGTGCCAGCAGTTCAACCGGGACAGGGGCCCCTCTTAGCTTT. Translated: CASSSTGTGAPLSF.

The sample holds many counts of this clonotype. The library was built for alpha chains, so this beta chain is an off-target read and its size means little. The chain recombines TRBV2 with TRBJ1-2; perhaps TRBD1 as D (5 bases). Looked up from germline, CDR1 is SNHLY and CDR2 is FYNNEI. The V end lost 7 bases, the J end lost 8 bases, and 17 bases lay between the germline ends. The CDR3 runs to 13 residues. As DNA, the CDR3 is TGTGCCAGCAAAGGGACCAACATGGGGGGCTACACCTTC. This encodes CASKGTNMGGYTF.

Many counts were recorded for this clonotype. Being off target in a library aimed at alpha chains, this beta chain has a size of little meaning. V and J are TRBV6-5 and TRBJ1-1; possibly TRBD1 for D (5 bases). CDR3 size: 11 residues. Germline assignment: CDR1 MNHEY and CDR2 SVGAGI. Trimming pared 10 bases from V and 5 bases from J, leaving 11 bases between. CDR3 sequence: CATEGVTEAFF. The CDR3 DNA sequence: TGTGCCACTGAAGGGGTAACTGAAGCTTTCTTT.